This T cell receptor (beta chain) emerged from a study of blood T cell repertoires in COVID-19. The wider study: COVID-19 samples from acute and convalescent phases originated in the United States, Italy and Spain. In each case, the material was cDNA or gDNA derived from T cells, B-cell-depleted T cells, or PBMCs.

Authors' methods: Using reference gene primer amplification, nucleated cell counts were estimated. This table comes from immunoSEQ multiplex PCR, and its TCRdb copy is limited to in-frame clones, with some not included. That table gives V, J and clone size, and the DNA gave D and trimming. Here the sample spans approximately 23,000 clones, 80% to 95% being singletons. This CDR3 region has 12 residues. Trimming took 2 bases from V and 7 from J, leaving 8 bases between them. The sequence derives from a man in his sixties or seventies with acute or convalescent COVID-19. Material for sequencing was peripheral blood. The V and J genes are TRBV12-3 or TRBV12-4 and TRBJ1-2; D not certain. CDR3: CASSLIGGGYTF. CDR3 in DNA: TGTGCCAGCAGTTTAATCGGTGGTGGCTACACCTTC.